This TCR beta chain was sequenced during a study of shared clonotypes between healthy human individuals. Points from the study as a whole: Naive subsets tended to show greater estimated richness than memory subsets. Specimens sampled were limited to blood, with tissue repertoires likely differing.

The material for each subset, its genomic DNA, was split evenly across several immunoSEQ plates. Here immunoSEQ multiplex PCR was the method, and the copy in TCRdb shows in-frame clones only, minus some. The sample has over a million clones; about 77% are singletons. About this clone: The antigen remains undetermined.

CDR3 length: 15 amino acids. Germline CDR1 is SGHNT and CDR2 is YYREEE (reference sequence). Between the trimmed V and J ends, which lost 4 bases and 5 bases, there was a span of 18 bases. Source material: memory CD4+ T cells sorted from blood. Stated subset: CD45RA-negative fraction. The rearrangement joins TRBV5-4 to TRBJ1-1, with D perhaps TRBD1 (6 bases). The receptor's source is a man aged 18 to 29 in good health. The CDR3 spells CASSPRQVGGTEAFF. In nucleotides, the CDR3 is TGTGCCAGCAGCCCCCGACAGGTCGGGGGAACTGAAGCTTTCTTT.